This T cell receptor (beta chain) was sequenced for a study of post-analysis software for immune sequencing data. Study-wide results and caveats: Five or six TRBV segments, TRBV5-6, TRBV5-1 and TRBV20-1 among them, were found more frequent in patients than controls.

Unique molecular identifiers had been added to the TCR beta cDNA libraries. TCRdb redid the calling of the PCR reads with MiXCR, one entry per CDR3 protein. The sample holds roughly 170,000 distinct CDR3 sequences; approximately 30% are singletons and the top ten take approximately 1.5%. CDR3 length equals 15 residues. Germline V lookup: CDR1 GTSNPN, CDR2 SVGIG (reference sequence). Between the trimmed V and J ends, which lost 2 bases and 0 bases, there was a span of 11 bases. Turning to this clonotype: The antigen remains undetermined.

Sequencing was performed on blood. This sequence originates from a girl between 10 and 17 years old with multiple sclerosis. The chain links TRBV30 to TRBJ2-1, with a tentative D call TRBD2 (5 bases). CDR3 nucleotide sequence: TGTGCCTGGAGTCCCCATGGGAGCTCCTACAATGAGCAGTTCTTC. Its translation: CAWSPHGSSYNEQFF.